These 21 T cell receptor beta chains originate from one sample sequenced in a study of PD-1 blockade in classical Hodgkin lymphoma. Time point noted: newly diagnosed, previously untreated cHL patient sample. This table comes from immunoSEQ multiplex PCR, and its TCRdb copy is limited to in-frame clones, with some not included. The data contain some 27,000 clones, roughly nine tenths of them singletons. Sequenced input: peripheral blood mononuclear cells (PBMCs). All receptors come from a human donor with classical Hodgkin lymphoma.

This chain links TRBV19 with TRBJ2-1; tentatively, D is TRBD1 (6 bases). V lost 5 bases and J 0 bases, leaving 11 bases between the germline ends. Germline V lookup: CDR1 LNHDA, CDR2 SQIVND (reference sequence). CDR3 length equals 15 residues. CDR3 region: CASSLGTNSYNEQFF. CDR3 sequence (DNA): TGTGCCAGTAGTCTCGGGACAAACTCCTACAATGAGCAGTTCTTC.

This chain connects TRBV5-1 to TRBJ2-5, with 7 bases fitting TRBD1. V was pared by 0 bases and J by 5 bases, with 4 bases of the junction left unmatched. Germline lookup yields CDR1 SGHRS and CDR2 YFSETQ. There are 14 residues in the CDR3. CDR3 sequence (DNA): TGCGCCAGCAGCTTGGGACAGGGCTTGGAGACCCAGTACTTC. As protein: CASSLGQGLETQYF.

The chain carries TRBV7-2 and TRBJ2-4; tentatively, D is TRBD1 or TRBD2 (5 bases each). CDR1 is SGHTA and CDR2 is FQGNSA in the germline V gene. V dropped 6 bases and J dropped 6 bases, with 12 bases sitting between them. This CDR3 comprises 13 residues. The CDR3 DNA reads TGTGCCAGCAGTTACGTTGGGACAAACATTCAGTACTTC. It codes for CASSYVGTNIQYF.

The chain combines TRBV4-2 with TRBJ2-7; 15 nucleotides agree with TRBD2. V dropped 3 bases and J dropped 2; count of bases not matched to a gene: 5. The V gene's germline CDR1 is LGHNA and CDR2 YNFKEQ. CDR3 size: 17 residues. CDR3 coding DNA: TGTGCCAGCAGCCAGGGCGGACTAGCGGGAGGGACCTACGAGCAGTACTTC. Translating gives CASSQGGLAGGTYEQYF.

The CDR3 DNA is TGTGCCAGCAGTTACTCCCAAGGAGCTGGGTACGAGCAGTACTTC. This translates into CASSYSQGAGYEQYF. The chain employs TRBV6-6 and TRBJ2-7; D not certain. CDR1 MNHNY and CDR2 SVGAGI come from the germline V gene (reference sequence). Deletions cut 0 bases from V and 4 bases from J, with 13 bases between. This CDR3 is built from 15 residues.

Here the CDR3 DNA reads TGTGCCAGCAGTTGGCGCGGGGGAGGTAATGAAAAACTGTTTTTT. Its translation: CASSWRGGGNEKLFF. This chain links TRBV28 with TRBJ1-4, with D perhaps matching TRBD1 (5 bases). Germline-derived CDR1 and CDR2 are MDHEN and SYDVKM. The V end lost 4 bases, the J end lost 4 bases, and 13 bases lay between the germline ends. The CDR3 covers 15 residues.

This rearrangement joins TRBV10-3 to TRBJ1-1; 9 bases match TRBD1. Trimming at V came to 3 bases and at J to 4 bases, leaving 3 bases not matched to a gene. Looked up from germline, CDR1 is ENHRY and CDR2 is SYGVKD. The CDR3 consists of 14 residues. This CDR3 is CAISERDRATEAFF. In DNA, the CDR3 is TGTGCCATCAGTGAAAGGGACAGGGCCACTGAAGCTTTCTTT.

The chain carries TRBV14 and TRBJ2-3, with 10 positions matching TRBD2. Germline V gene lookup returns CDR1 SGHDN and CDR2 FVKESK. Trimming took 6 bases from V and 0 from J; bases not matched to a gene: 6. The CDR3 consists of 16 residues. The DNA of the CDR3 is TGTGCCAGCAGTCTGGATAGCGGGGGGAGCACAGATACGCAGTATTTT. Translation gives CASSLDSGGSTDTQYF.

The J gene is TRBJ2-2, the V gene TRBV5-1, with TRBD2 identical over 10 bases. Germline CDR1 reads SGHRS; CDR2 reads YFSETQ. With 4 bases clipped from V and 1 base from J, the junction kept 7 bases outside the gene matches. This CDR3 spans 17 amino acids. CDR3 DNA: TGCGCCAGCAGCACCGGACTAGCGGCCTGGAACACCGGGGAGCTGTTTTTT. It specifies CASSTGLAAWNTGELFF. The complete variable domain, with remaining parts taken from reference TRBV5-1 and TRBJ2-2, reads KAGVTQTPRYLIKTRGQQVTLSCSPISGHRSVSWYQQTPGQGLQFLFEYFSETQRNKGNFPGRFSGRQFSNSRSEMNVSTLELGDSALYLCASSTGLAAWNTGELFFGEGSRLTVL.

As DNA, the CDR3 is TGTGCCAGCAGTTTCGACAGATACAATCAGCCCCAGCATTTT. Amino acids: CASSFDRYNQPQHF. The chain employs TRBV2 and TRBJ1-5; D might be TRBD1 (5 bases). The CDR3 has 14 residues. Per the germline V gene, CDR1 is SNHLY and CDR2 is FYNNEI. The V gene lost 5 bases and the J gene lost 3 bases, with 11 bases spanning the gap.

The chain links TRBV20-1 to TRBJ1-1; D might be TRBD1 (5 bases). Deletions cut 5 bases from V and 11 bases from J, with 12 bases between. Germline V gene sequence: CDR1 DFQATT, CDR2 SNEGSKA (reference sequence). This CDR3 is 10 amino acids long. CDR3 sequence (DNA): TGCAGTGCTGGTGGGACGTCCGCTTTCTTT. Protein: CSAGGTSAFF.

V and J are TRBV7-2 and TRBJ2-6, with D tentatively TRBD2 (5 bases). Trimming stripped 2 bases from V and 4 bases from J, with 9 bases between. The V gene's germline CDR1 is SGHTA and CDR2 FQGNSA. This CDR3 is 15 amino acids long. The CDR3 region has the DNA TGTGCCAGCAGCTTAACTAGTTACGGGGCCAACGTCCTGACTTTC. Encoded protein: CASSLTSYGANVLTF.

The V and J genes are TRBV5-1 and TRBJ2-1; unclear D gene. Germline loops: CDR1 SGHRS, CDR2 YFSETQ. The CDR3 spans 11 residues. Trimming left V 1 base short and J 6 bases short, with 2 bases between. As DNA, the CDR3 is TGCGCCAGCAGCTTGTTCAATGAGCAGTTCTTC. Its protein product is CASSLFNEQFF.

The chain is built from TRBV30 and TRBJ1-2; TRBD1 might be the D (5 bases). Germline lookup yields CDR1 GTSNPN and CDR2 SVGIG (reference sequence). V was cut by 5 bases and J by 7 bases, with 14 bases left in between. This CDR3 is built from 12 residues. In nucleotides, the CDR3 is TGTGCCTGGGGACACGTCGCGGGTGGCTACACCTTC. Amino acid sequence: CAWGHVAGGYTF.

The chain couples TRBV5-6 to TRBJ2-7; 9 bases match TRBD1. V shed 6 bases, J shed 6 bases, and the junction held 7 bases outside the gene matches. Germline assignment: CDR1 SGHDT and CDR2 YYEEEE. This CDR3 region has 13 residues. The CDR3 DNA sequence: TGTGCCAGCACCCCGGGACAGGGTGCCGAGCAGTACTTC. Amino acids: CASTPGQGAEQYF.

The chain uses TRBV28 and TRBJ2-7; D is ambiguous. CDR1 MDHEN and CDR2 SYDVKM come from the germline V gene. Trimming removed 7 bases at V and 2 bases at J, with 15 bases between. CDR3 length: 14 residues. The CDR3 bases are TGTGCCAGCACGGGTTTGACGGGTACCTACGAGCAGTACTTC. Its translation is CASTGLTGTYEQYF.

The chain recombines TRBV28 with TRBJ2-5, with D maybe TRBD1 (6 bases). The CDR3 contains 15 residues. Germline-derived CDR1 and CDR2 are MDHEN and SYDVKM. V was cut by 5 bases and J by 4 bases, with 17 bases left in between. CDR3 nucleotide sequence: TGTGCCAGCAGTCCTGTTACACAGGGTAGAGAGACCCAGTACTTC. This encodes CASSPVTQGRETQYF.

V gene TRBV7-3 combines with J gene TRBJ2-3, with D unclear. Germline-derived CDR1 and CDR2 are SGHTA and FQGTGA. Trimming removed 4 bases at V and 2 bases at J, with 13 bases between. CDR3 length equals 15 residues. The CDR3 DNA reads TGTGCCAGCAGCTCCACTGATAGATTCACAGATACGCAGTATTTT. Its translation: CASSSTDRFTDTQYF.

The chain links TRBV2 to TRBJ2-3, with 11 bases that match TRBD2. CDR1 and CDR2 (germline): SNHLY, FYNNEI. J gave up 3 bases and V 5 bases, and 7 bases lay outside the gene matches. This CDR3 contains 16 residues. In nucleotides, the CDR3 is TGTGCCAGCAGTAGCACTAGCGGGAGAGGAACAGATACGCAGTATTTT. Its protein is CASSSTSGRGTDTQYF.

V usage is TRBV7-2 and J usage is TRBJ2-2; possible D gene TRBD1, 7 bases. The CDR3 consists of 15 residues. Trimming left V 6 bases short and J 4 bases short, with 15 bases between. Germline lookup yields CDR1 SGHTA and CDR2 FQGNSA. In DNA, the CDR3 is TGTGCCAGCAGTCGCGGGACAGTCCGCACCGGGGAGCTGTTTTTT. Residues: CASSRGTVRTGELFF. The full variable domain, in which reference TRBV7-2 and TRBJ2-2 provide the parts outside the CDR3, is GAGVSQSPSNKVTEKGKDVELRCDPISGHTALYWYRQSLGQGLEFLIYFQGNSAPDKSGLPSDRFSAERTGGSVSTLTIQRTQQEDSAVYLCASSRGTVRTGELFFGEGSRLTVL.

The chain links TRBV18 to TRBJ2-3; 7 nucleotides align to TRBD1. The germline V gene has CDR1 KGHSH and CDR2 LQKENI. The CDR3 loop spans 15 amino acids. Germline trimming cut 2 bases from V and 1 base from J; bases unmatched to any gene: 3. CDR3 residues: CASSPKGAGTDTQYF. The CDR3 DNA sequence: TGTGCCAGCTCACCAAAGGGGGCTGGCACAGATACGCAGTATTTT.